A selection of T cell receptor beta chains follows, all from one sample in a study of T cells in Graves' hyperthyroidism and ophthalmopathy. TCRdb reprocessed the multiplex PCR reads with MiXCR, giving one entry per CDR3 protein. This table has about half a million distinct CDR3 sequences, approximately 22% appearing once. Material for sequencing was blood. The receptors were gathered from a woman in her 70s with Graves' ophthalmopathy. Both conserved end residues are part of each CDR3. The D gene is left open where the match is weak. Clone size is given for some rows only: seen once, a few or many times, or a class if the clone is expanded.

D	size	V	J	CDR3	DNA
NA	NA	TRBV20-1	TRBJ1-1	CSARDQRRENTEAFF	TGCAGTGCTAGAGATCAGAGACGAGAGAACACTGAAGCTTTCTTT
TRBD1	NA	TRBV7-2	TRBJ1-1	CASSSQGAVAEAFF	TGTGCCAGCAGCTCACAGGGGGCGGTGGCTGAAGCTTTCTTT
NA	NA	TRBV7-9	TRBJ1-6	CASSQGAGADSPLHF	TGTGCCAGCAGCCAAGGAGCAGGGGCTGATTCACCCCTCCACTTT
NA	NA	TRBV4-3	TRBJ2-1	CASSQDEGFNYNEQFF	TGCGCCAGCAGCCAAGATGAGGGGTTCAACTACAATGAGCAGTTCTTC
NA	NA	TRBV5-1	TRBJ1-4	CASSPQTIGNEKLFF	TGCGCCAGCAGCCCCCAAACCATCGGTAATGAAAAACTGTTTTTT
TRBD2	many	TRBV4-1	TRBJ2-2	CASSQDRLAGNTGELFF	TGCGCCAGCAGCCAAGATAGGCTAGCGGGGAACACCGGGGAGCTGTTTTTT
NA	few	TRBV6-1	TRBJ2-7	CASSEVSYEQYF	TGTGCCAGCAGTGAAGTCTCCTACGAGCAGTACTTC
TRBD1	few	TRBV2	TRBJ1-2	CASSYSPGTGGYTF	TGTGCCAGCAGTTATAGCCCGGGGACAGGCGGCTACACCTTC
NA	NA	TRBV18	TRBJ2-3	CASSPLSTDTEYF	TGTGCCAGCTCACCACTTAGCACAGATACGGAGTATTTT
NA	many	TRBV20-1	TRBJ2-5	CSANRGLETQYF	TGCAGTGCTAACCGGGGGTTAGAGACCCAGTACTTC
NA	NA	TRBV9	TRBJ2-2	CASSPRLASHTGELFF	TGTGCCAGCAGCCCTCGGTTAGCATCCCATACCGGGGAGCTGTTTTTT
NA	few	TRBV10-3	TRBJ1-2	CAIKEVGYGYTF	TGTGCCATTAAAGAGGTGGGCTATGGCTACACCTTC
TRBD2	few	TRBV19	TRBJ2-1	CASSFTSGSYNEQFF	TGTGCCAGTAGCTTTACTAGCGGGAGTTACAATGAGCAGTTCTTC
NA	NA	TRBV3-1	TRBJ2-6	CASSQESLGVGANVLTF	TGTGCCAGCAGCCAAGAGAGTTTGGGTGTTGGGGCCAACGTCCTGACTTTC
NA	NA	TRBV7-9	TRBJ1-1	CASSLERESKAFF	TGTGCCAGCAGCTTAGAGAGAGAGAGTAAAGCTTTCTTT
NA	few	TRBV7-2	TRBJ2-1	CASSPDKGSFNEQFF	TGTGCCAGCAGCCCCGACAAGGGTAGTTTCAATGAGCAGTTCTTC
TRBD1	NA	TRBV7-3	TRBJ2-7	CASSLLFLGRCSRGHEQYF	TGTGCCAGCAGCTTATTATTTCTAGGGAGGTGCAGCAGGGGGCATGAGCAGTACTTC
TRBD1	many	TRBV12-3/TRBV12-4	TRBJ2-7	CASSLAYGWDRNYEQYF	TGTGCCAGCAGTTTAGCCTACGGGTGGGACAGGAACTACGAGCAGTACTTC
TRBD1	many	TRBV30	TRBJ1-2	CAWSRGGNGYTF	TGTGCCTGGAGTCGAGGGGGCAACGGCTACACCTTC
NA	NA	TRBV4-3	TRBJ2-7	CASSHGDNYEQYF	TGCGCCAGCAGCCATGGAGACAACTACGAGCAGTACTTC
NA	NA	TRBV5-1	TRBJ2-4	CASSFLGADIQYF	TGCGCCAGCAGCTTCCTGGGAGCGGACATTCAGTACTTC
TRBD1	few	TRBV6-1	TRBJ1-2	CASKRDRGRGYTF	TGTGCCAGCAAACGGGACAGGGGGCGGGGCTACACCTTC
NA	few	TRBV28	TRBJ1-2	CASSLGQSLQRFYGYTF	TGTGCCAGCAGTTTAGGACAGAGCCTTCAGCGTTTCTATGGCTACACCTTC
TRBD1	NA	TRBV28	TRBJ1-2	CASRTTGGGYGYTF	TGTGCCAGCAGAACTACAGGGGGGGGCTATGGCTACACCTTC
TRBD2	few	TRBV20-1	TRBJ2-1	CSAPRLAGAGRLMDEQFF	TGCAGTGCTCCCAGACTAGCGGGAGCTGGGCGGTTGATGGATGAGCAGTTCTTC
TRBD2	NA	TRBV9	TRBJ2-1	CASTKLAGGRNEQFF	TGTGCCAGCACCAAACTAGCGGGAGGAAGGAATGAGCAGTTCTTC
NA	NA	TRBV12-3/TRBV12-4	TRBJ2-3	CASSLGVRKNTQYF	TGTGCCAGCAGTCTAGGGGTTCGAAAAAATACGCAGTATTTT
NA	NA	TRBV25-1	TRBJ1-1	CASSEAWRTANTEAFF	TGTGCCAGCAGTGAAGCTTGGAGAACAGCGAACACTGAAGCTTTCTTT
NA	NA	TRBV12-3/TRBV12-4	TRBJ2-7	CASTIDQGEQYF	TGTGCCAGCACCATCGACCAGGGCGAGCAGTACTTC
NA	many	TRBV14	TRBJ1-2	CASSQGGMYGYTF	TGTGCCAGCAGTCAAGGCGGGATGTATGGCTACACCTTC
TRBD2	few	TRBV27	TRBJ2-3	CASSTRTSGRKGQTQYF	TGTGCCAGCAGTACCCGGACTAGCGGGAGGAAGGGTCAGACGCAGTATTTT
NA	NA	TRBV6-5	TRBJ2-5	CASSYSREETQYF	TGTGCCAGCAGTTACTCCAGGGAAGAGACCCAGTACTTC